Shown below are 10 T cell receptor beta chains from a single sample sequenced in a study of CD8+ T cells in alopecia areata. Treatment given: oral pan-JAK inhibitor, 5-10 mg twice daily. Sequencing templates came from extracted RNA that was reverse transcribed into cDNA. The assay was immunoSEQ multiplex PCR, and TCRdb's table has in-frame clones only and misses some. The repertoire holds 150,000 to 200,000 clones, with around 51% as singletons. The specimen was CD8+ T cells sorted from blood, collected around week 54, from a patient treated with tofacitinib. These TCRs come from a human donor with alopecia areata.

The chain links TRBV5-1 to TRBJ1-2, with D perhaps matching TRBD1 (5 bases). The length of the CDR3 is 13 residues. Trimming stripped 4 bases from V and 2 bases from J, with 9 bases between. Germline V CDR1 and CDR2: SGHRS, YFSETQ. The CDR3 reads CASSIQDNYGYTF. The CDR3 DNA is TGCGCCAGCAGCATACAGGACAACTATGGCTACACCTTC.

In this sample, this clone turned up a few times. The chain employs TRBV6-6 and TRBJ1-4; maybe TRBD1 (5 bases). Trimming took off 6 bases at V and 8 bases at J, with 22 bases between the two ends. This CDR3 comprises 16 residues. Germline CDR1 reads MNHNY; CDR2 reads SVGAGI (reference sequence). The CDR3 loop is CASSRRGAVEKEKLFF. In nucleotides, the CDR3 is TGTGCCAGCAGCCGCCGAGGGGCGGTGGAGAAGGAAAAACTGTTTTTT.

J is TRBJ1-1 and V is TRBV7-2; 9 bases match TRBD1. CDR1 and CDR2 from the germline V gene are SGHTA and FQGNSA. Losses at the gene ends were 5 bases for V and 5 bases for J; bases not matched to a gene: 12. This CDR3 spans 16 amino acids. This CDR3 reads CASSPITGQGYTEAFF. CDR3 DNA: TGTGCCAGCAGCCCTATCACCGGACAGGGGTATACTGAAGCTTTCTTT. Combining the CDR3 with reference TRBV7-2 and TRBJ1-1 gives the whole variable domain GAGVSQSPSNKVTEKGKDVELRCDPISGHTALYWYRQSLGQGLEFLIYFQGNSAPDKSGLPSDRFSAERTGGSVSTLTIQRTQQEDSAVYLCASSPITGQGYTEAFFGQGTRLTVV.

This clone was observed a few times. The gene calls are TRBV5-6 and TRBJ1-3, with unresolved D. In germline, CDR1 is SGHDT, CDR2 YYEEEE. V was pared by 7 bases and J by 4 bases, with 6 bases between. The CDR3 covers 11 residues. The CDR3 loop is CASAGGNTIYF. DNA for the CDR3: TGTGCCAGCGCCGGGGGAAACACCATATATTTT.

This clone was counted a few times. The gene calls are TRBV2 and TRBJ1-2, with TRBD1 as a possible D gene (5 bases). The V end lost 4 bases, the J end lost 2 bases, and 11 bases lay between the germline ends. Germline CDR1 and CDR2: SNHLY and FYNNEI. CDR3 length: 14 residues. The CDR3 coding sequence is TGTGCCAGCAGTGGAACAGGCGTAAACTATGGCTACACCTTC. Protein: CASSGTGVNYGYTF.

The chain links TRBV4-3 to TRBJ2-7; D remains ambiguous. This CDR3 spans 15 amino acids. V was cut by 1 base and J by 5 bases, with 15 bases left in between. Germline CDR1 LGHNA, CDR2 YSLEER. The CDR3 reads CASSQVPSGTHEQYF. CDR3 nucleotide sequence: TGCGCCAGCAGCCAAGTCCCCAGTGGCACCCACGAGCAGTACTTC.

The rearrangement joins TRBV5-1 to TRBJ1-2, with 10 nucleotides matching TRBD1. CDR3 size: 12 residues. The V gene's germline CDR1 is SGHRS and CDR2 YFSETQ. V lost 4 bases to trimming and J lost 7 bases; unmatched junction nucleotides: 1. CDR3 in DNA: TGCGCCAGCAGCGACAGGGGGCTTGGCTACACCTTC. It encodes CASSDRGLGYTF.

The V call is TRBV5-4, the J call TRBJ2-5; D call uncertain. The CDR3 sequence is 12 residues long. V lost 4 bases, J lost 0 bases, and 4 bases lay in between. Germline CDR1 reads SGHNT; CDR2 reads YYREEE (reference sequence). CDR3 sequence reads: CASSAYQETQYF. The CDR3 DNA sequence: TGTGCCAGCAGCGCGTACCAAGAGACCCAGTACTTC.

The chain employs TRBV5-6 and TRBJ2-2, with 8 bases matching TRBD2. Germline V CDR1 and CDR2: SGHDT, YYEEEE. This CDR3 has 13 amino acids. V shed 5 bases, J shed 6 bases, and the junction held 3 bases outside the gene matches. For the CDR3, the DNA is TGTGCCAGCAGACTGACTAGCGCCGGGGAGCTGTTTTTT. As protein: CASRLTSAGELFF.

The rearrangement uses TRBV27 and TRBJ2-1, with a weak D call TRBD2 (5 bases). V lost 5 bases, J lost 3 bases, and 11 bases lay in between. This CDR3 region has 14 residues. Germline assignment: CDR1 MNHEY and CDR2 SMNVEV (reference sequence). CDR3 nucleotides: TGTGCCAGCAGTATCGCGGCGGGCTACAATGAGCAGTTCTTC. Translated: CASSIAAGYNEQFF.